The subject of this entry is one T cell receptor (beta chain). Its matching antigen is unknown. The entry originates in a study of T cells in localized non-small cell lung cancer. General study results and limits: Higher adjacent-lung clonality was associated with shorter survival. Uninvolved neighboring lung showed the greatest T cell clonality, exceeding tumor. Detection in adjacent lung was observed for a median about 50 of the top 100 tumor clones. The tumor had only one region sequenced, so heterogeneity remains possible.

Per the germline V gene, CDR1 is SGHTA and CDR2 is FQGNSA. V was shortened by 1 base and J by 7 bases, with 5 bases between the two germline ends. CDR3 length equals 12 residues. TCRdb's copy holds only in-frame clones and misses some; the assay was immunoSEQ multiplex PCR. The data show roughly 27,000 clones, 75% to 95% seen once. The source was peripheral blood, collected before any cancer treatment. This sequence joins TRBV7-2 and TRBJ2-4; TRBD2 might be the D (5 bases). The TCR was taken from a female donor at least 60 years old with stage I lung adenocarcinoma. In DNA, the CDR3 is TGTGCCAGCAGCTTAGGCGGGAACATTCAGTACTTC. Translation gives CASSLGGNIQYF.